The present T cell receptor (beta chain) was sequenced within a study of shared clonotypes between healthy human individuals. Study-wide points: Across subsets, estimated richness was generally greater for naive than for memory populations.

In regard to this clone: Its specificity is not known.

CDR3 length equals 15 residues. CDR1 and CDR2 (germline): SGHRS, YFSETQ. V dropped 4 bases and J dropped 0 bases, with 14 bases sitting between them. Method: immunoSEQ multiplex PCR; TCRdb's copy keeps in-frame clones and lacks some. Altogether approximately 2.5 million clones are present, more than 85% being singletons, with the ten largest covering approximately 0.35%. Only Caucasian adults living in Nashville, Tennessee served as donors. The chain is built from TRBV5-1 and TRBJ2-7; weak D call: TRBD2 (5 bases). The sequenced material came from naive CD4+ T cells from PBMCs. Subset described: CD45RA+ positively selected. The sequence came from a man aged 18 to 30 in good health. Some clones in this sample may be carry-over from other donors' samples. The CDR3 region is CASSPDSRSSYEQYF. The CDR3 bases are TGCGCCAGCAGCCCGGACTCAAGGAGCTCCTACGAGCAGTACTTC.